The rows below give T cell receptor beta chains drawn from one sample of a study of shared clonotypes between healthy human individuals. Using immunoSEQ multiplex PCR, the repertoire was profiled, and TCRdb retains in-frame clones only, with some absent. The sample has about 2.1 million clones; 93% are singletons. The specimen sequenced was naive CD8+ T cells from PBMCs. The source is a man younger than 35 in good health. Some clones in this sample may be carry-over from other donors' samples. The CDR3 runs from the conserved cysteine through the conserved F or W. A D gene is named only where the DNA matches it firmly. Expanded clones get a size class; other rows say once, few or many, or leave the size out.

TRBV6-5	NA	TRBJ1-2	NA	CASRLTAFYGYAF	TGTGCCAGCCGACTGACAGCGTTCTATGGCTACGCCTTC
TRBV6-5	NA	TRBJ2-2	TRBD1	CASSPRQGHGELFF	TGTGCCAGCAGTCCTCGACAGGGCCACGGGGAGCTGTTTTTT
TRBV27	NA	TRBJ1-5	NA	CASSLYGVGQPQHF	TGTGCCAGCAGTTTATATGGGGTTGGTCAGCCCCAGCATTTT
TRBV9	NA	TRBJ1-1	TRBD1	CASSGQGAEAFF	TGTGCCAGCAGCGGTCAGGGGGCTGAAGCTTTCTTT
TRBV15	NA	TRBJ2-7	TRBD1	CATSKPGTDLSYEQYF	TGTGCCACCAGCAAACCCGGGACAGATCTCTCCTACGAGCAGTACTTC
TRBV9	NA	TRBJ2-7	TRBD1	CASSQTGEIKQYF	TGTGCCAGCAGCCAGACAGGGGAAATTAAGCAGTACTTC
TRBV27	NA	TRBJ1-1	TRBD1	CASTLGQGAGDTEAFF	TGTGCCAGCACCTTAGGACAGGGGGCGGGGGACACTGAAGCTTTCTTT
TRBV10-1	NA	TRBJ1-6	NA	CASSEGAPGRSPLHF	TGCGCCAGCAGTGAGGGAGCGCCAGGCAGGTCACCCCTCCACTTT
TRBV5-6	NA	TRBJ1-2	TRBD1	CASSGGTGGNGYTF	TGTGCCAGCAGCGGTGGGACAGGGGGAAATGGCTACACCTTC
TRBV9	NA	TRBJ2-1	NA	CASSPDSVYNEQFF	TGTGCCAGCAGTCCAGACAGCGTTTACAATGAGCAGTTCTTC
TRBV9	NA	TRBJ2-7	TRBD1	CASSSRPGQGSYEQYF	TGTGCCAGCAGCTCCAGACCGGGACAGGGATCCTACGAGCAGTACTTC
TRBV5-4	once	TRBJ1-1	NA	CASSLGRTGLAEAFF	TGTGCCAGCAGCTTAGGAAGAACAGGGTTGGCTGAAGCTTTCTTT
TRBV9	NA	TRBJ1-4	NA	CASSGGPPAFNEKLFF	TGTGCCAGCAGCGGCGGACCCCCAGCTTTTAATGAAAAACTGTTTTTT
TRBV11-2	once	TRBJ1-4	NA	CASSPRGEKLFF	TGTGCCAGCAGCCCCCGAGGCGAAAAACTGTTTTTT
TRBV5-1	NA	TRBJ2-5	NA	CASSLAAQGTQETQYF	TGCGCCAGCAGCTTGGCGGCGCAGGGAACACAAGAGACCCAGTACTTC
TRBV28	NA	TRBJ2-7	TRBD2	CASNVAGGYEQYF	TGTGCCAGCAACGTAGCGGGAGGGTACGAGCAGTACTTC
TRBV10-1	NA	TRBJ2-1	TRBD2	CASSESGLSGEQFF	TGCGCCAGCAGTGAGTCGGGACTATCGGGTGAGCAGTTCTTC
TRBV27	NA	TRBJ2-5	TRBD2	CASWTSQETQYF	TGTGCCAGCTGGACTAGCCAAGAGACCCAGTACTTC
TRBV2	NA	TRBJ2-7	TRBD1	CASKDPRDRSNYEQYF	TGTGCCAGCAAGGACCCTCGGGACAGGAGCAATTACGAGCAGTACTTC
TRBV14	NA	TRBJ2-3	TRBD2	CASSQDRTSGIGDTQYF	TGTGCCAGCAGCCAAGATCGCACTAGCGGGATAGGAGATACGCAGTATTTT
TRBV6-6	few	TRBJ1-1	TRBD1	CASRPGQQEEAFF	TGTGCCAGCAGACCGGGACAGCAGGAGGAAGCTTTCTTT
TRBV11-2	NA	TRBJ2-1	NA	CASSLGSSEQFF	TGTGCCAGCAGCTTGGGTAGCAGTGAGCAGTTCTTC
TRBV9	NA	TRBJ2-4	NA	CASSAGHKNIQYF	TGTGCCAGCAGCGCGGGCCACAAAAACATTCAGTACTTC
TRBV7-2	NA	TRBJ2-1	TRBD2	CASSLDASGISYNEQFF	TGTGCCAGCAGCTTAGACGCCAGCGGGATCTCCTACAATGAGCAGTTCTTC
TRBV5-4	NA	TRBJ1-2	TRBD1	CASTGGYGYTF	TGTGCCAGTACAGGGGGCTATGGCTACACCTTC
TRBV5-1	NA	TRBJ1-1	TRBD1	CASSLAWTGANTEAFF	TGCGCCAGCAGCTTGGCCTGGACAGGGGCGAACACTGAAGCTTTCTTT
TRBV4-3	NA	TRBJ2-7	NA	CASSQDRGPYEQYF	TGCGCCAGCAGCCAAGATCGGGGCCCCTACGAGCAGTACTTC
TRBV4-2	NA	TRBJ2-1	TRBD2	CASSPHVTGGTYNEQFF	TGTGCCAGCAGCCCTCACGTGACGGGAGGGACCTACAATGAGCAGTTCTTC
TRBV9	NA	TRBJ2-1	TRBD2	CASSKGLAPYNEQFF	TGTGCCAGCAGCAAGGGACTAGCGCCCTACAATGAGCAGTTCTTC
TRBV2	NA	TRBJ2-3	TRBD2	CASWTGTSGRVGTDTQYF	TGTGCCAGCTGGACCGGGACTAGCGGGAGGGTGGGCACAGATACGCAGTATTTT
TRBV27	NA	TRBJ2-5	NA	CASSEWGGSITQRETQYF	TGTGCCAGCAGTGAGTGGGGAGGCAGTATTACCCAACGAGAGACCCAGTACTTC
TRBV19	once	TRBJ2-1	NA	CASSYSGYYNEQFF	TGTGCCAGTAGTTACTCAGGCTACTACAATGAGCAGTTCTTC
TRBV19	NA	TRBJ1-1	NA	CASSIGRGRMNTEAFF	TGTGCCAGTAGTATAGGCAGGGGAAGGATGAACACTGAAGCTTTCTTT
TRBV28	NA	TRBJ1-2	NA	CASSGVGVRQDPNYGYTF	TGTGCCAGCAGCGGCGTGGGAGTGAGACAGGATCCTAACTATGGCTACACCTTC
TRBV19	NA	TRBJ2-7	NA	CASSTREGFYEQYF	TGTGCCAGTAGTACTCGCGAGGGGTTTTACGAGCAGTACTTC
TRBV6-6	NA	TRBJ2-7	NA	CASSALDSYEQYF	TGTGCCAGCAGTGCCCTAGACAGCTACGAGCAGTACTTC
TRBV5-1	once	TRBJ1-1	NA	CASSSYRELNTEAFF	TGCGCCAGCAGCTCTTACAGAGAATTGAACACTGAAGCTTTCTTT
TRBV30	NA	TRBJ1-1	TRBD1	CAWSDGIGQGGTEAFF	TGTGCCTGGAGTGACGGAATAGGACAGGGGGGCACTGAAGCTTTCTTT
TRBV15	NA	TRBJ1-5	NA	CATSWVNQPQHF	TGTGCCACCAGCTGGGTCAATCAGCCCCAGCATTTT
TRBV5-1	NA	TRBJ2-1	TRBD2	CASSPTAGDNNEQFF	TGCGCCAGCAGCCCCACCGCGGGGGATAACAATGAGCAGTTCTTC
TRBV15	NA	TRBJ2-2	NA	CATSFTGTAYTGELFF	TGTGCCACAAGCTTCACCGGGACTGCATACACCGGGGAGCTGTTTTTT
TRBV4-3	NA	TRBJ1-5	NA	CASSQEPIRGQPQHF	TGCGCCAGCAGCCAAGAACCTATTCGGGGTCAGCCCCAGCATTTT
TRBV27	once	TRBJ2-7	NA	CASSSTIYEQYF	TGTGCCAGCAGTTCAACAATCTACGAGCAGTACTTC
TRBV7-2	NA	TRBJ1-1	NA	CASSLGAGGTEAFF	TGTGCCAGCAGCTTAGGGGCGGGGGGCACTGAAGCTTTCTTT
TRBV6-5	NA	TRBJ2-5	TRBD2	CASSPTGEGQETQYF	TGTGCCAGCAGCCCAACCGGGGAGGGCCAAGAGACCCAGTACTTC
TRBV5-6	NA	TRBJ1-5	NA	CASSSLNQPQHF	TGTGCCAGCAGCTCTTTAAATCAGCCCCAGCATTTT
TRBV7-3	NA	TRBJ2-5	NA	CASSLTVRPQETQYF	TGTGCCAGCAGCTTAACGGTGCGTCCCCAAGAGACCCAGTACTTC
TRBV7-6	NA	TRBJ2-4	TRBD1	CASSPDRGKNIQYF	TGTGCCAGCAGCCCGGACAGGGGCAAAAACATTCAGTACTTC
TRBV6-1	NA	TRBJ1-2	TRBD1	CASSEGSTGTGRGYTF	TGTGCCAGCAGTGAGGGGTCGACCGGGACAGGCCGTGGCTACACCTTC
TRBV5-1	NA	TRBJ1-1	TRBD1	CASSLSVSGGFVTEAFF	TGCGCCAGCAGCTTGAGTGTGTCAGGGGGATTTGTCACTGAAGCTTTCTTT
TRBV27	once	TRBJ2-7	NA	CASSSSAPYEQYF	TGTGCCAGCAGTTCTAGCGCCCCATACGAGCAGTACTTC
TRBV7-9	NA	TRBJ2-1	TRBD2	CASSLEAGGGNEQFF	TGTGCCAGCAGCTTAGAGGCGGGAGGGGGCAATGAGCAGTTCTTC
TRBV7-2	NA	TRBJ2-5	TRBD2	CASSPALAELQETQYF	TGTGCCAGCAGCCCGGCACTAGCGGAGCTCCAAGAGACCCAGTACTTC
TRBV29-1	NA	TRBJ2-1	NA	CSVLYNEQFF	TGCAGCGTTCTTTACAATGAGCAGTTCTTC
TRBV6-1	NA	TRBJ2-2	NA	CASSAPAWDGELFF	TGTGCCAGCAGTGCCCCGGCCTGGGACGGGGAGCTGTTTTTT
TRBV2	NA	TRBJ2-7	NA	CASSEGRQGTPPSYEQYF	TGTGCCAGCAGTGAGGGGAGACAAGGGACGCCTCCTTCCTACGAGCAGTACTTC
TRBV7-8	NA	TRBJ1-3	TRBD1	CASTLKRKGAGNTIYF	TGTGCCAGCACCTTGAAACGTAAGGGGGCCGGAAACACCATATATTTT
TRBV15	NA	TRBJ2-7	NA	CATSRDGISAYEQYF	TGTGCCACCAGCAGAGATGGTATTAGTGCGTACGAGCAGTACTTC